This TCR beta chain was sequenced during a study of spatial heterogeneity in lung cancer. Study-wide results and limits: How many expanded intratumoral alpha and beta TCRs were present tracked the tumor mutation count, which was a count of nonsynonymous mutations.

The CDR3 covers 13 residues. The V end lost 3 bases, the J end lost 4 bases, and 11 bases lay between the germline ends. Germline CDR1 is SGHRS and CDR2 is YFSETQ. TCRdb reprocessed the 5' RACE reads with MiXCR, giving one entry per CDR3 protein. The sample includes 1,300 to 1,500 distinct CDR3 sequences, about a fifth seen only once; the top ten take around 18%. Time point reported: sample taken at primary tumor resection. This clonotype is deemed large. Its antigen is as yet unknown. This beta chain came through as a stray read in a library set up for alpha chains, and its size says little. Source: lung tumor tissue, taken at surgery. The chain recombines TRBV5-1 with TRBJ2-7, with D possibly TRBD2 on 6 matching bases. This sequence was found in a male donor with early-stage non-small cell lung cancer. In DNA form, the CDR3 reads TGCGCCAGCAGCTGGGCGGGGTCTTACGAGCAGTACTTC. It encodes CASSWAGSYEQYF.